This T cell receptor (beta chain) came from a study of blood T cell repertoires in COVID-19. The CDR3 consists of 15 residues. Trimming removed 5 bases at V and 4 bases at J, with 12 bases between. CDR1 is MDHEN and CDR2 is SYDVKM in the germline V gene. Clones were read by immunoSEQ multiplex PCR, and TCRdb kept only the in-frame ones, dropping some. Among more than 45,000 clones listed, 70% to 90% were seen once. V usage is TRBV28 and J usage is TRBJ1-6, with TRBD1 as a possible D gene (6 bases). Sequenced sample: peripheral blood. The clonotype comes from a man aged 60 to 75 with acute or convalescent COVID-19. Written as DNA, the CDR3 is TGTGCCAGCAGTCCCGGGACAAGTTATAATTCACCCCTCCACTTT. This translates into CASSPGTSYNSPLHF.